The next 8 T cell receptor beta chains were all read from a single sample in a study of graft-versus-host responses after intestinal transplantation. Antigens of these TCRs are unknown. The data were produced by immunoSEQ multiplex PCR, yet TCRdb's version contains in-frame clones alone and is incomplete. The repertoire holds about 120,000 clones, 85% to 95% seen once, with 3.3% in the top ten. The sequencing used unstimulated CD8+ T cells sorted from spleen or lymph node cells, collected before intestinal transplant. The source of these receptors is a human donor who received an intestinal transplant.

The chain employs TRBV7-8 and TRBJ2-5, with D possibly TRBD1 on 5 matching bases. This CDR3 is built from 14 residues. Trimming pared 3 bases from V and 1 base from J, leaving 9 bases between. Germline CDR1 is SGHVS and CDR2 is FQNEAQ. CDR3: CASSLRQSQETQYF. As DNA, the CDR3 is TGTGCCAGCAGCTTGAGACAGTCCCAAGAGACCCAGTACTTC. Complete variable domain (other parts from reference TRBV7-8 and TRBJ2-5): GAGVSQSPRYKVAKRGQDVALRCDPISGHVSLFWYQQALGQGPEFLTYFQNEAQLDKSGLPSDRFFAERPEGSVSTLKIQRTQQEDSAVYLCASSLRQSQETQYFGPGTRLLVL.

This clone was detected a few times. V gene TRBV5-6 combines with J gene TRBJ2-5; no firm D call. The CDR3 runs 11 residues. V gave up 2 bases and J gave up 5 bases, with 4 bases separating them. CDR1 and CDR2 (germline): SGHDT, YYEEEE. The CDR3 coding sequence is TGTGCCAGCAGCTTTAGGGAGACCCAGTACTTC. Protein sequence: CASSFRETQYF.

This chain connects TRBV6-6 to TRBJ1-1; D unclear. The germline V and J ends were trimmed by 6 bases and 0 bases, with 8 bases remaining between them. Per the germline V gene, CDR1 is MNHNY and CDR2 is SVGAGI (reference sequence). The length of the CDR3 is 13 residues. The CDR3 spells CASSREMNTEAFF. CDR3 nucleotide sequence: TGTGCCAGCAGCCGAGAAATGAACACTGAAGCTTTCTTT.

The rearrangement uses TRBV7-8 and TRBJ1-5; no firm D call. The germline V gene has CDR1 SGHVS and CDR2 FQNEAQ. Trimming pared 5 bases from V and 8 bases from J, leaving 22 bases between. CDR3 length: 16 amino acids. The CDR3 coding sequence is TGTGCCAGCAGCATCGCTAGGACGGGAGAAGGGAAGCCCCAGCATTTT. As protein: CASSIARTGEGKPQHF.

The chain has TRBV7-6 and TRBJ1-1, with D possibly matching TRBD1 (5 bases). CDR3 length equals 16 residues. The ends were cut back, 5 bases at V and 8 bases at J, with 24 bases in the middle. Per germline, CDR1 SGHVS and CDR2 FNYEAQ. The CDR3 DNA is TGTGCCAGCAGCCGTTGGATGGGACTTTCTTTCGCAGAAGCTTTCTTT. Protein product: CASSRWMGLSFAEAFF.

This chain joins TRBV2 and TRBJ2-7, with TRBD1 matching over 7 bases. The germline V gene has CDR1 SNHLY and CDR2 FYNNEI. With V trimmed by 4 bases and J by 3 bases, 3 bases remained unmatched. CDR3 length: 13 residues. CDR3 in amino acids: CASSGDSLYEQYF. The CDR3 DNA is TGTGCCAGCAGTGGGGACAGTCTCTACGAGCAGTACTTC.

The chain couples TRBV9 to TRBJ2-1; 7 nucleotides match TRBD2. The V gene end was trimmed by 1 base and the J gene end by 7 bases; junction bases not matched to a gene: 8. Germline V gene sequence: CDR1 SGDLS, CDR2 YYNGEE. The CDR3 covers 15 residues. The CDR3 here is CASSVRRESANEQFF. CDR3 nucleotide sequence: TGTGCCAGCAGCGTAAGGCGGGAGTCCGCGAATGAGCAGTTCTTC.

Worth noting for this clone: In the same sample, other DNA sequences code for this CDR3. The chain carries TRBV5-1 and TRBJ2-2, with 10 bases lining up with TRBD2. This CDR3 is built from 17 residues. Germline values: CDR1 SGHRS, CDR2 YFSETQ. The junction had 6 bases not matched to a gene; V was cut back by 0 bases and J by 4 bases. CDR3 protein: CASSLAPSGSGTGELFF. The CDR3 coding sequence is TGCGCCAGCAGCTTGGCTCCTAGCGGGAGCGGCACCGGGGAGCTGTTTTTT.